A single sample gave rise to the 28 T cell receptor beta chains below, sequenced in a study of immune cell composition in non-small cell lung cancer (TCRdb year 2017). The method behind the library was the immunoSEQ multiplex PCR assay. The table comes from immuneACCESS by way of TCRdb, which keeps in-frame sequences with V and J called. Part of the clones is missing from these tables; in studies checked, under half for an unresolved V gene and the rest for unknown reasons. The sample table shows some 3,100 clones, and approximately 79% are seen once. The ten largest make up around 39% of the sample. Sequencing was carried out using lung tumor tissue. These receptors all come from a human donor with non-small cell lung cancer.

This chain joins TRBV4-1 and TRBJ2-3, with D unclear. The germline CDR1 and CDR2 sequences are MGHRA and YSYEKL. The CDR3 has 14 residues. Between the trimmed V and J ends, which lost 1 base and 0 bases, there was a span of 5 bases. The CDR3 here is CASSQVASTDTQYF. The CDR3 DNA sequence: TGCGCCAGCAGCCAAGTAGCCAGCACAGATACGCAGTATTTT.

The chain employs TRBV7-2 and TRBJ2-3, with D perhaps matching TRBD2 (5 bases). Germline V gives CDR1 SGHTA, CDR2 FQGNSA. Trimming stripped 4 bases from V and 5 bases from J, with 13 bases between. The CDR3 has 14 amino acids. CDR3 protein: CASSSAWRRDTQYF. The CDR3 DNA reads as TGTGCCAGCAGCTCGGCCTGGAGGAGAGATACGCAGTATTTT.

This chain links TRBV5-8 with TRBJ1-5; TRBD1 is a possible D gene (5 bases). The CDR3 spans 17 residues. V was shortened by 0 bases and J by 4 bases, with 17 bases between the two germline ends. The germline V gene has CDR1 SGHTS and CDR2 YDEGEE. The CDR3 DNA reads TGTGCCAGCAGCTTGGTACAGGTTACCGGGTGGAATCAGCCCCAGCATTTT. This translates into CASSLVQVTGWNQPQHF. The whole variable domain, remainder taken from reference TRBV5-8 and TRBJ1-5, is EAGVTQSPTHLIKTRGQQATLRCSPISGHTSVYWYQQALGLGLQFLLWYDEGEERNRGNFPPRFSGRQFPNYSSELNVNALELEDSALYLCASSLVQVTGWNQPQHFGDGTRLSIL.

This rearrangement joins TRBV9 to TRBJ2-1; D unclear. Germline CDR1 and CDR2: SGDLS and YYNGEE. The CDR3 is made up of 14 amino acids. Trimming cost V 0 bases and J 0 bases, with 4 bases left between them. CDR3 coding DNA: TGTGCCAGCAGCGTAGCGGTCTCCTACAATGAGCAGTTCTTC. Amino acid sequence: CASSVAVSYNEQFF.

The rearrangement links TRBV11-3 to TRBJ2-5; TRBD1 matches 7 bases. The tail of the sequence fits TRBJ2-7 better, so the J call may be wrong. In germline, CDR1 is SGHNT, CDR2 YENEEA. The CDR3 is 14 residues long. The CDR3 nucleotides are TGTGCCAGCAGCTGGCAGGGACAGACCTACGAGCAGTACTTC. It specifies CASSWQGQTYEQYF.

This chain uses TRBV20-1 with TRBJ2-7; TRBD1 aligns across 7 bases. The V and J ends lost 4 bases and 6 bases, in that order; junction bases with no gene match: 3. Germline CDR1 and CDR2: DFQATT and SNEGSKA (reference sequence). This CDR3 comprises 11 residues. CDR3 residues: CSATGGSEQYF. As DNA, the CDR3 is TGCAGTGCTACAGGGGGTTCCGAGCAGTACTTC.

V gene TRBV19 combines with J gene TRBJ1-6; no clear D. The CDR3 consists of 14 residues. The V end lost 0 bases, the J end lost 8 bases, and 8 bases lay between the germline ends. The germline V gene has CDR1 LNHDA and CDR2 SQIVND (reference sequence). This chain's CDR3 is CASSIDTRYSPLHF. The CDR3 DNA follows: TGTGCCAGTAGTATAGACACCAGATATTCACCCCTCCACTTT.

The CDR3 DNA follows: TGTGCCAGCAGTTTGACAGGGGGCGCCGTTAGGACTGAAGCTTTCTTT. It is translated as CASSLTGGAVRTEAFF. The chain employs TRBV27 and TRBJ1-1, with TRBD1 matching over 10 bases. CDR1 is MNHEY, CDR2 SMNVEV, per germline (reference sequence). With V trimmed by 3 bases and J by 5 bases, 9 bases remained unmatched. The CDR3 length is 16 residues.

The chain couples TRBV9 to TRBJ2-1, with D possibly TRBD2 on 7 matching bases. Germline CDR1 and CDR2: SGDLS and YYNGEE. The CDR3 totals 15 residues. Trimming stripped 0 bases from V and 5 bases from J, with 12 bases between. The CDR3 DNA reads TGTGCCAGCAGCGTAGGGGGGGGCGCCCACAATGAGCAGTTCTTC. It encodes CASSVGGGAHNEQFF.

This clone occurred a few times. CDR3 nucleotides: TGTGCCAGCAGTTTGCTCAGGGGGAGCGGGGGGGCCCCCGGGGAGCTGTTTTTT. Encoded protein: CASSLLRGSGGAPGELFF. The genes are TRBV27 and TRBJ2-2; 10 bases line up with TRBD2. Per the germline V gene, CDR1 is MNHEY and CDR2 is SMNVEV (reference sequence). With 3 bases clipped from V and 6 bases from J, the junction kept 13 bases outside the gene matches. The CDR3 loop spans 18 amino acids.

The rearrangement uses TRBV7-2 and TRBJ1-4; D uncertain. The CDR3 is made up of 15 amino acids. Trimming removed 1 base from V and 8 bases from J, with 14 bases in between. Per germline, CDR1 SGHTA and CDR2 FQGNSA. The DNA of the CDR3 is TGTGCCAGCAGCTTAGGACAAACACCAAGGGAAAAACTGTTTTTT. This gives the protein CASSLGQTPREKLFF.

The chain couples TRBV2 to TRBJ2-2; 8 bases map to TRBD2. This CDR3 spans 14 amino acids. The junction had 2 bases not matched to a gene; V was cut back by 1 base and J by 7 bases. Germline CDR1 reads SNHLY; CDR2 reads FYNNEI. Here the CDR3 reads CASSEDGRGGELFF. The CDR3 coding sequence is TGTGCCAGCAGTGAAGACGGGAGGGGCGGGGAGCTGTTTTTT.

CDR3 protein: CASSSFGRQSEQYF. The CDR3 coding sequence is TGTGCCAGCAGTTCATTCGGCCGACAGTCCGAGCAGTACTTC. The genes are TRBV2 and TRBJ2-7; D possibly corresponds to TRBD1 (5 bases). Germline CDR1 reads SNHLY; CDR2 reads FYNNEI. Trimming left V 5 bases short and J 6 bases short, with 17 bases between. CDR3 length equals 14 residues.

The V gene is TRBV4-3, the J gene TRBJ1-6; D unclear. Germline CDR1 reads LGHNA; CDR2 reads YSLEER. The CDR3 is 16 residues long. Trimming cost V 0 bases and J 0 bases, with 6 bases left between them. CDR3 coding DNA: TGCGCCAGCAGCCAAGAACCCAGCTCCTATAATTCACCCCTCCACTTT. Translation gives CASSQEPSSYNSPLHF.

This clone was detected a few times. This chain links TRBV9 with TRBJ2-3; 8 nucleotides align to TRBD1. V lost 0 bases to trimming and J lost 0 bases; unmatched junction nucleotides: 9. CDR3 length: 18 amino acids. Germline CDR1 is SGDLS and CDR2 is YYNGEE. CDR3: CASSVGDGTGTSTDTQYF. CDR3 coding DNA: TGTGCCAGCAGCGTAGGAGATGGGACAGGCACAAGCACAGATACGCAGTATTTT. The whole variable domain, filled in from reference TRBV9 and TRBJ2-3, reads DSGVTQTPKHLITATGQRVTLRCSPRSGDLSVYWYQQSLDQGLQFLIQYYNGEERAKGNILERFSAQQFPDLHSELNLSSLELGDSALYFCASSVGDGTGTSTDTQYFGPGTRLTVL.

In this sample, this clone turned up once. V gene TRBV7-3 combines with J gene TRBJ2-2; 13 bases are a match to TRBD2. Germline V gene sequence: CDR1 SGHTA, CDR2 FQGTGA. The length of the CDR3 is 20 residues. The junction had 15 bases not matched to a gene; V was cut back by 4 bases and J by 4 bases. The CDR3 reads CASSSQARLAGGLGTGELFF. In DNA, the CDR3 is TGTGCCAGCAGCTCCCAAGCCAGACTAGCGGGGGGCCTGGGCACCGGGGAGCTGTTTTTT.

This chain joins TRBV19 and TRBJ1-6; 10 nucleotides agree with TRBD1. Germline V lookup: CDR1 LNHDA, CDR2 SQIVND (reference sequence). This CDR3 comprises 15 residues. V gave up 6 bases and J gave up 8 bases; unmatched junction bases: 7. CDR3 sequence: CASRDSGTGDSPLHF. The DNA of the CDR3 is TGTGCCAGTAGAGACTCCGGGACAGGGGATTCACCCCTCCACTTT.

The chain has TRBV18 and TRBJ1-4, with 9 bases matching TRBD1. CDR1 is KGHSH and CDR2 is LQKENI in the germline V gene. The ends lost 4 bases at V and 6 bases at J; junction bases unmatched: 3. The CDR3 sequence is 14 residues long. The CDR3 loop reads CASSLWTGDEKLFF. The CDR3 DNA follows: TGTGCCAGCTCACTTTGGACAGGGGATGAAAAACTGTTTTTT.

This chain links TRBV27 with TRBJ2-7; TRBD1 matches at 7 bases. The CDR3 is made up of 15 amino acids. J lost 3 bases, V lost 5 bases, and 10 bases had no gene match. CDR1 and CDR2 (germline): MNHEY, SMNVEV (reference sequence). CDR3 bases: TGTGCCAGCAGTCCCACTCGGGACAGATACTACGAGCAGTACTTC. Residues: CASSPTRDRYYEQYF.

The chain employs TRBV13 and TRBJ1-1; the D gene is possibly TRBD1 (6 bases). Germline assignment: CDR1 PRHDT and CDR2 FYEKMQ (reference sequence). The V end lost 2 bases, the J end lost 0 bases, and 10 bases lay between the germline ends. The CDR3 runs to 15 residues. The CDR3 DNA reads as TGTGCCAGCAGCTTAAGGGGGTCGGTGAACACTGAAGCTTTCTTT. It encodes CASSLRGSVNTEAFF.

The chain is built from TRBV18 and TRBJ1-1, with D possibly being TRBD1 (5 bases). Trimming stripped 2 bases from V and 1 base from J, with 14 bases between. Germline CDR1 KGHSH, CDR2 LQKENI. The CDR3 loop spans 16 amino acids. CDR3 residues: CASSPVAGGANTEAFF. The CDR3 DNA is TGTGCCAGCTCACCAGTAGCAGGAGGGGCGAACACTGAAGCTTTCTTT.

The rearrangement joins TRBV15 to TRBJ2-5; 8 bases align to TRBD2. Trimming removed 6 bases from V and 5 bases from J; junction bases left unmatched: 5. This CDR3 comprises 13 residues. The germline CDR1 and CDR2 sequences are LNHNV and YYDKDF (reference sequence). This CDR3 reads CATRVAGMETQYF. CDR3 sequence (DNA): TGTGCCACCAGAGTAGCGGGGATGGAGACCCAGTACTTC.

The sample holds a few counts of this clone. The rearrangement joins TRBV10-3 to TRBJ2-3, with 7 bases lining up with TRBD1. The germline gives CDR1 ENHRY, CDR2 SYGVKD. The CDR3 spans 16 residues. V was clipped by 0 bases and J by 0 bases; unmatched bases: 3. The CDR3 spells CAISESKGQSTDTQYF. The CDR3 bases are TGTGCCATCAGTGAGTCTAAGGGACAGAGCACAGATACGCAGTATTTT.

This clone is a singleton in its sample. The genes are TRBV6-1 and TRBJ2-2; no clear D. Trimming shortened V by 0 bases and J by 7 bases, and 6 bases separated the two germline ends. Germline V CDR1 and CDR2: MNHNS, SASEGT. The length of the CDR3 is 13 residues. CDR3 protein: CASSEARGGELFF. The CDR3 DNA sequence: TGTGCCAGCAGTGAAGCACGAGGCGGGGAGCTGTTTTTT.

The chain couples TRBV7-6 to TRBJ2-4; TRBD2 matches 7 bases. Unmatched junction bases numbered 2, after V lost 5 bases and J lost 4 bases. Germline CDR1 reads SGHVS; CDR2 reads FNYEAQ. CDR3 length equals 13 residues. Here the CDR3 DNA reads TGTGCCAGCAGCCCCGGGGGGAAAAACATTCAGTACTTC. Residues: CASSPGGKNIQYF.

This chain links TRBV19 with TRBJ2-5; the D gene is possibly TRBD2 (6 bases). The CDR3 totals 14 residues. Germline assignment: CDR1 LNHDA and CDR2 SQIVND (reference sequence). V was clipped by 1 base and J by 1 base, with 7 bases between them. DNA for the CDR3: TGTGCCAGTAGTATAGGGCGGGGCCAAGAGACCCAGTACTTC. It specifies CASSIGRGQETQYF.

The rearrangement links TRBV12-5 to TRBJ2-5; 7 nucleotides line up with TRBD1. The CDR3 is 13 amino acids. Germline V gene sequence: CDR1 LGHNT, CDR2 FRNRAP. Trimming at V came to 6 bases and at J to 3 bases, leaving 4 bases not matched to a gene. The DNA of the CDR3 is TGTGCTAGTGGCCTCGGGACAGAAGAGACCCAGTACTTC. It is translated as CASGLGTEETQYF.

The genes are TRBV7-8 and TRBJ2-2; TRBD1 matches at 7 bases. Germline CDR1 SGHVS, CDR2 FQNEAQ. The CDR3 covers 17 residues. V was pared by 3 bases and J by 5 bases, with 12 bases of the junction left unmatched. CDR3 DNA: TGTGCCAGCAGCTTCCGATTCTGGACAGGCAAAACCGGGGAGCTGTTTTTT. Translation: CASSFRFWTGKTGELFF.